This T cell receptor (beta chain) was profiled in a study of OX40 agonist ivuxolimab in advanced cancers. General observations from the study: Clonal expansion was among the lowest in partial responders at 0.1-3.0 mg/kg, especially CD8+.

Details on this clone: Its antigen remains unknown.

The data were produced by immunoSEQ multiplex PCR, yet TCRdb's version contains in-frame clones alone and is incomplete. The sample holds about 20,000 clones, 84% seen once. Autoimmune disease history or systemic immunosuppression led to patient exclusion. The CDR3 has 13 residues. Trimming removed 7 bases at V and 3 bases at J, with 13 bases between. Germline assignment: CDR1 SNHLY and CDR2 FYNNEI. The material sequenced was CD4+ or CD8+ T cells sorted from blood, taken in a trial of the OX40 agonist ivuxolimab. The TCR was taken from an adult with an advanced solid tumor such as melanoma, head and neck, liver or kidney cancer. The rearrangement uses TRBV2 and TRBJ2-7; possibly TRBD2 for D (6 bases). CDR3 DNA: TGTGCCAGCACGCGGGGTCTTGACTACGAGCAGTACTTC. Encoded protein: CASTRGLDYEQYF.